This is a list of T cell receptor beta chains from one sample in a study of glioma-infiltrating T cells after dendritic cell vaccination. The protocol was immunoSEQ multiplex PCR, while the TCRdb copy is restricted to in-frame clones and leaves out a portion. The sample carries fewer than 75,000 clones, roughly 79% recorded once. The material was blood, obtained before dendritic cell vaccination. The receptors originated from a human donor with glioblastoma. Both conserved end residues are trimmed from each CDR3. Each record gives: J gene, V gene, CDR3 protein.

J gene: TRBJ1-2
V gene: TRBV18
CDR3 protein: ASSPPTGVYGYT

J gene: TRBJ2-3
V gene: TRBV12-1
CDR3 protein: ASSDDGGNTDTQY

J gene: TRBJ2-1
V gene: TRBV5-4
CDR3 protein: ASSQGLNALNEQF

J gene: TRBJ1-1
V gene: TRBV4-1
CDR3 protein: ASSQVGRWDTEAF

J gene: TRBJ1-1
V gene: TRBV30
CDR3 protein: AWSVRGTEAF

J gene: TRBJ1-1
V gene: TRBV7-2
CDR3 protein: ASSLLLGGNTEAF

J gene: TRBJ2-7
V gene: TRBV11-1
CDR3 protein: ASSLSSGGDPFYEQY

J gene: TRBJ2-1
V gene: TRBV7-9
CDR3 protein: ASTLGQGGYNEQF

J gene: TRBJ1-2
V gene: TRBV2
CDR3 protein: ASTERGDRDHYGYT

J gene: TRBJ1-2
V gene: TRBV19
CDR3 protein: ASSFGTGTDYGYT

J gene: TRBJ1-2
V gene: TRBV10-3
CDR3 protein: AIIGDRGYGYT

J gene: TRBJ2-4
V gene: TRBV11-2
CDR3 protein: ASSPMGSGELGNIQY

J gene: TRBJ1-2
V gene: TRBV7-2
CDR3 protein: ASSPDSVTNYGYT

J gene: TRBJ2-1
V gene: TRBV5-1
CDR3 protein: ASSQGHEYNEQF

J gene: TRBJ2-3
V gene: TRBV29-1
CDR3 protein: SVERGDTDTQY

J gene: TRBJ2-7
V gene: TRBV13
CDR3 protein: ASRRLAGGREQY

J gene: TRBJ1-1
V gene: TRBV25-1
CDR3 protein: ASSGFRDTNTEAF

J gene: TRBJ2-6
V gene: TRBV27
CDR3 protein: ASSPAGANVLT

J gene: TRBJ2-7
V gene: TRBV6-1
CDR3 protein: ASSVDRGLFQEQY

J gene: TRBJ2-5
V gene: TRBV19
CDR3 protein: ASSTPGGGSRETQY

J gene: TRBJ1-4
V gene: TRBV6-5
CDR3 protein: ASSRGATNEKLF

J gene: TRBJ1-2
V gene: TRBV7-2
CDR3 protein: ASSLVPLDRTYGYT

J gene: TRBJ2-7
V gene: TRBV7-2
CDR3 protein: ASSRVLYEQY

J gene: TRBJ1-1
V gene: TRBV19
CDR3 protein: ASSIQGGTEAF

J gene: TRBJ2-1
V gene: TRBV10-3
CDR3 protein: AIRLTSSHEQF

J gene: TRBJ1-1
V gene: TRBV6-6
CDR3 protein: ASSFGTGGGTEAF

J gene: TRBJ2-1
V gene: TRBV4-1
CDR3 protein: ASSQDLAGDSYNEQF

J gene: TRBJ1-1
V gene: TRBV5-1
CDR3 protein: ASSLAQMNTEAF

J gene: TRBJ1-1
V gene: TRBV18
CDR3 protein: ASSPMTGNTEAF

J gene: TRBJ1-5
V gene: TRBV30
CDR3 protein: AWSQPPRGPQH

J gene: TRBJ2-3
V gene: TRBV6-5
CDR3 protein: ASSSLGQGSTDTQY

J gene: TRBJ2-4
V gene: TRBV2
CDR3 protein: ATWTGFSHIQY

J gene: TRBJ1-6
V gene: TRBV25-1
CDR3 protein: ASSDGQGYNSPLH

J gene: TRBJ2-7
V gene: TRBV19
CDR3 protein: ASSIDGDSYEQY

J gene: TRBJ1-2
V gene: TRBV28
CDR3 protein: ASRSGGLYGYT

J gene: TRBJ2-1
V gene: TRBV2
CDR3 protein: ASSETIASYNEQF

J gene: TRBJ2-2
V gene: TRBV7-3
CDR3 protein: ASSWDRGAGELF

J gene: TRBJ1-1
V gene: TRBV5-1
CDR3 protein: ASGPGGTEAF

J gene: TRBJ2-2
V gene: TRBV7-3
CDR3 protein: ASSSLADGELF

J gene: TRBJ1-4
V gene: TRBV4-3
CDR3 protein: ASSHTGEPNEKLF

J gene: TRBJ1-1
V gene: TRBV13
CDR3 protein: ASSLSTGTRAF

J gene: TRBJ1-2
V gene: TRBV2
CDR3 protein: ASSGDSRVWHYGYT

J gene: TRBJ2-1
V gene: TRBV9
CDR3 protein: ASSVGGQGWNEQF